A selection of T cell receptor beta chains follows, all from one sample in a study of siplizumab effects on memory and regulatory T cells. The table came from immunoSEQ multiplex PCR; TCRdb's copy has only in-frame clones and leaves some out. This table holds 80,000 to 95,000 clones, more than 85% found once. The source material was CD8+ T cells sorted from blood. The receptors were gathered from a human donor in good health. Both conserved end residues are part of each CDR3. Each record gives: clone size, D gene, CDR3 length, J gene, V gene, CDR3 DNA, CDR3 protein. A D gene is named only where the DNA matches it firmly. Clone size is stated in some rows and not others, as once, few, many or a class when expanded.

>few|.|14|TRBJ1-1|TRBV7-9
TGTGCCAGCAGCTTAGTGGTGGCAGTCACTGAAGCTTTCTTT
CASSLVVAVTEAFF
>.|.|15|TRBJ1-5|TRBV19
TGTGCCAGTAGTATTGGGTTTCCGAGCAATCAGCCCCAGCATTTT
CASSIGFPSNQPQHF
>.|TRBD2|15|TRBJ2-7|TRBV6-6
TGTGCCAGCAGTTACTACCGGGACTACTCCTACGAGCAGTACTTC
CASSYYRDYSYEQYF
>.|.|11|TRBJ2-7|TRBV20-1
TGCAGTGCCCTGGGGGGATACGAGCAGTACTTC
CSALGGYEQYF
>.|.|14|TRBJ2-1|TRBV27
TGTGCCAGCACCTCAAGAGGCCTGGGAGGTGGGCAGTTCTTC
CASTSRGLGGGQFF
>.|TRBD1|15|TRBJ2-2|TRBV7-9
TGTGCCAGCACCGAAACAGGGGGCAACACCGGGGAGCTGTTTTTT
CASTETGGNTGELFF
>.|.|19|TRBJ2-1|TRBV7-9
TGTGCCAGCAGCTTAGCGCGGTTCTTCAGGGGGGAACACTACAATGAGCAGTTCTTC
CASSLARFFRGEHYNEQFF
>.|TRBD2|17|TRBJ2-1|TRBV2
TGTGCCAGCACTACAGCCAGGGGACTAGCGGGAGAGGGTGAGCAGTTCTTC
CASTTARGLAGEGEQFF
>.|.|13|TRBJ2-7|TRBV19
TGTGCCAGTAGTATTGGGACATCCTACGAGCAGTACTTC
CASSIGTSYEQYF
>.|.|13|TRBJ2-1|TRBV6-5
TGTGCCAGCAGTTACACTCAGGGGATTGAGCAGTTCTTC
CASSYTQGIEQFF
>once|TRBD2|15|TRBJ2-1|TRBV27
TGTGCCAGCAGTTTAACTAGCGGGAGGGCCCATGAGCAGTTCTTC
CASSLTSGRAHEQFF
>.|TRBD1|17|TRBJ1-2|TRBV11-2
TGTGCCAGCAGCTTAGGGTACAGGGGGGGGTTTAACTATGGCTACACCTTC
CASSLGYRGGFNYGYTF
>.|.|13|TRBJ2-2|TRBV13
TGTGCCAGCAGCTTCTTGGGTACCGGGGAGCTGTTTTTT
CASSFLGTGELFF
>.|.|14|TRBJ1-1|TRBV27
TGTGCCAGCAGTTACACTATGGGGGACACTGAAGCTTTCTTT
CASSYTMGDTEAFF
>.|.|16|TRBJ2-2|TRBV28
TGTGCCAGCAGTTTATTGGCTCGGATGAACACCGGGGAGCTGTTTTTT
CASSLLARMNTGELFF
>.|.|18|TRBJ1-2|TRBV5-8
TGTGCCAGCAGCTCCCCGCGCCAGAGCGTCGCAAACCCTTATGGCTACACCTTC
CASSSPRQSVANPYGYTF
>.|TRBD2|14|TRBJ2-1|TRBV5-1
TGCGCCAGCCGCTTTAGCGGGCCCAACAATGAGCAGTTCTTC
CASRFSGPNNEQFF
>once|.|13|TRBJ2-7|TRBV25-1
TGTGCCAGCAGTTTCGACAGTTCCTACGAGCAGTACTTC
CASSFDSSYEQYF
>.|TRBD1|13|TRBJ2-7|TRBV19
TGTGCCAGCCAGGGGGTATCGGCCTACGAGCAGTACTTC
CASQGVSAYEQYF
>.|TRBD1|12|TRBJ1-1|TRBV10-3
TGTGCCATCATGACAGGGGGTTCTGAAGCTTTCTTT
CAIMTGGSEAFF
>.|.|10|TRBJ1-3|TRBV6-5
TGTGCCACAAGTGGAAACACCATATATTTT
CATSGNTIYF
>.|.|16|TRBJ2-4|TRBV6-7
TGTGCCAGCCTACTAGCCTCCCGAGGGACCAAAAACATTCAGTACTTC
CASLLASRGTKNIQYF
>.|.|16|TRBJ2-1|TRBV29-1
TGCAGCGTTGAAGTGGACAGCGATTACTCCTACAATGAGCAGTTCTTC
CSVEVDSDYSYNEQFF
>.|.|15|TRBJ1-1|TRBV19
TGTGCCAGTAGTTCCCTTGACAGGCGAGACACTGAAGCTTTCTTT
CASSSLDRRDTEAFF
>.|.|15|TRBJ2-2|TRBV14
TGTGCCAGCAGCCAATTTCGAGGGATAGCCGGGGAGCTGTTTTTT
CASSQFRGIAGELFF
>.|.|15|TRBJ2-1|TRBV5-1
TGCGCCAGCAGCTTGTCTAGCTTCTCCTACAATGAGCAGTTCTTC
CASSLSSFSYNEQFF
>.|TRBD1|16|TRBJ2-3|TRBV10-3
TGTGCCATCAGTGACCTTCAACTTCAGGGGGAAGGAGGGCAGTATTTT
CAISDLQLQGEGGQYF
>.|TRBD1|17|TRBJ1-1|TRBV4-1
TGCGCCAGCAGCCACAAACCCGGGACAGGGATGAACACTGAAGCTTTCTTT
CASSHKPGTGMNTEAFF
>.|.|13|TRBJ2-1|TRBV5-1
TGCGCCAGCAGCTTGGGACTAGAAGGTGAGCAGTTCTTC
CASSLGLEGEQFF